The 18 T cell receptor beta chains given below trace back to one sample, sequenced in a study of CD8 T cells in ankylosing spondylitis. MiXCR, run by TCRdb on the 5' RACE reads, gives a single entry per CDR3 protein. Counted here are 100,000 to 150,000 distinct CDR3 sequences, around 8.5% occurring once; the ten biggest clones make up approximately 3.3%. The sequenced sample consisted of blood, either unsorted or a sorted T cell fraction (not recorded which). Source of these receptors: a male donor with ankylosing spondylitis or in good health (not recorded which).

This clonotype appeared many times. This chain connects TRBV5-1 to TRBJ1-1; D is undetermined. V was clipped by 2 bases and J by 1 base, with 6 bases between them. CDR1 SGHRS and CDR2 YFSETQ come from the germline V gene. CDR3 length: 13 amino acids. The CDR3 bases are TGCGCCAGCAGCTTTGGCTGGAACACTGAAGCTTTCTTT. Translating it yields CASSFGWNTEAFF. The entire variable domain, with the rest obtained from reference TRBV5-1 and TRBJ1-1, is as follows: KAGVTQTPRYLIKTRGQQVTLSCSPISGHRSVSWYQQTPGQGLQFLFEYFSETQRNKGNFPGRFSGRQFSNSRSEMNVSTLELGDSALYLCASSFGWNTEAFFGQGTRLTVV.

The sample holds many counts of this clonotype. V and J are TRBV12-3 or TRBV12-4 and TRBJ1-4; perhaps TRBD1 as D (6 bases). V was shortened by 6 bases and J by 1 base, with 9 bases between the two germline ends. The CDR3 is 14 residues long. For the CDR3, the DNA is TGTGCCAGCAGCCGCAGGGGAACTAATGAAAAACTGTTTTTT. It codes for CASSRRGTNEKLFF.

This clonotype was observed many times. The J gene is TRBJ1-5, the V gene TRBV7-8; possible D gene TRBD1, 5 bases. V was pared by 0 bases and J by 5 bases, with 8 bases between. CDR1 and CDR2 (germline): SGHVS, FQNEAQ. There are 14 residues in the CDR3. The CDR3 DNA is TGTGCCAGCAGCTTAGCAGGGGATTATCAGCCCCAGCATTTT. This sequence encodes CASSLAGDYQPQHF.

The sample holds many counts of this clonotype. The chain recombines TRBV20-1 with TRBJ2-5; TRBD2 matches 8 bases. J gave up 0 bases and V 7 bases, and 10 bases lay outside the gene matches. The germline gives CDR1 DFQATT, CDR2 SNEGSKA (reference sequence). The CDR3 extends over 15 amino acids. The CDR3 reads CSVLAGLTYQETQYF. The CDR3 nucleotides read TGCAGTGTTTTAGCGGGGCTAACGTACCAAGAGACCCAGTACTTC.

At least ten counts were recorded for this clonotype. This sequence joins TRBV4-3 and TRBJ2-3; unclear D gene. The germline V gene has CDR1 LGHNA and CDR2 YSLEER. Trimming took off 4 bases at V and 4 bases at J, with 12 bases between the two ends. This CDR3 contains 14 residues. CDR3: CASSPFRRSDTQYF. In nucleotides, the CDR3 is TGCGCCAGCAGCCCTTTTAGGCGGTCAGATACGCAGTATTTT.

This clonotype has just a few counts. V gene TRBV12-3 or TRBV12-4 combines with J gene TRBJ2-2, with D maybe TRBD1 (5 bases). Trimming stripped 7 bases from V and 1 base from J, with 28 bases between. The CDR3 has 20 residues. CDR3 coding DNA: TGTGCCAGCAACCCCAAGGATGGACATGGGGTACTCCTGAACACCGGGGAGCTGTTTTTT. Translation: CASNPKDGHGVLLNTGELFF.

The chain uses TRBV20-1 and TRBJ2-7; D is ambiguous. This CDR3 spans 15 amino acids. Trimming stripped 1 base from V and 3 bases from J, with 16 bases between. Germline CDR1 and CDR2: DFQATT and SNEGSKA (reference sequence). This CDR3 reads CSARAPAAVDYEQYF. The CDR3 DNA reads as TGCAGTGCTAGAGCTCCTGCCGCAGTTGACTACGAGCAGTACTTC.

This clonotype was seen a few times. The rearrangement uses TRBV7-2 and TRBJ2-1, with D perhaps matching TRBD2 (5 bases). Looked up from germline, CDR1 is SGHTA and CDR2 is FQGNSA. Trimming shortened V by 4 bases and J by 7 bases, and 17 bases separated the two germline ends. The CDR3 sequence is 15 residues long. The CDR3 sequence is CASSYLGGVGNEQFF. The CDR3 nucleotides are TGTGCCAGCAGCTACCTCGGAGGAGTGGGTAATGAGCAGTTCTTC.

This clonotype showed up many times. The chain employs TRBV18 and TRBJ1-2; D ambiguous. Trimming pared 4 bases from V and 4 bases from J, leaving 22 bases between. Germline V gene sequence: CDR1 KGHSH, CDR2 LQKENI. The CDR3 is 17 amino acids. The CDR3 here is CASSHSPSEQAPYGYTF. The CDR3 coding sequence is TGTGCCAGCTCACATAGCCCTTCGGAGCAGGCCCCCTATGGCTACACCTTC.

This clonotype was counted ten times or more. The rearrangement joins TRBV6-1 to TRBJ2-7; the D is unclear. Per the germline V gene, CDR1 is MNHNS and CDR2 is SASEGT. The CDR3 contains 13 residues. Trimming shortened V by 8 bases and J by 2 bases, and 13 bases separated the two germline ends. The CDR3 region has the DNA TGTGCCAGCGCCATGGCCAGCCCCTACGAGCAGTACTTC. Translating it yields CASAMASPYEQYF.

This clonotype has a handful of counts. The chain joins TRBV24-1 to TRBJ2-5; possibly TRBD2 for D (6 bases). Per germline, CDR1 KGHDR and CDR2 SFDVKD. CDR3 length: 13 amino acids. Trimming pared 3 bases from V and 5 bases from J, leaving 9 bases between. The CDR3 DNA follows: TGTGCCACCAGTGATGGAGGGCGGGAGACCCAGTACTTC. It codes for CATSDGGRETQYF.

This clonotype occurred many times. The rearrangement uses TRBV28 and TRBJ2-1, with D perhaps matching TRBD1 or TRBD2 (5 bases each). The germline V gene encodes CDR1 MDHEN and CDR2 SYDVKM. V was trimmed by 8 bases and J by 6 bases, leaving 17 bases between them. This CDR3 has 14 residues. This chain's CDR3 is CASQGPPKGNEQFF. The CDR3 DNA reads as TGTGCCAGCCAGGGACCCCCGAAGGGCAATGAGCAGTTCTTC.

This CDR3 reads CASSLGQGIQETQYF. The DNA of the CDR3 is TGCGCCAGCAGCTTGGGACAGGGAATCCAAGAGACCCAGTACTTC. The V and J genes are TRBV5-1 and TRBJ2-5, with 7 bases aligning to TRBD1. V shed 0 bases and J 1 base; nucleotides not matched to a gene: 3. Germline-derived CDR1 and CDR2 are SGHRS and YFSETQ. The CDR3 length is 15 residues.

This clonotype has ten or more counts. The chain uses TRBV10-3 and TRBJ1-1; TRBD1 aligns across 7 bases. This CDR3 comprises 14 residues. Germline trimming cut 5 bases from V and 5 bases from J; bases unmatched to any gene: 8. Germline CDR1 reads ENHRY; CDR2 reads SYGVKD. CDR3 amino acids: CAISTTGTNTEAFF. The CDR3 DNA sequence: TGTGCCATCAGTACGACAGGGACCAATACTGAAGCTTTCTTT.

In this sample, this clonotype turned up many times. The rearrangement uses TRBV20-1 and TRBJ2-5; 12 nucleotides line up with TRBD2. CDR3 length: 13 amino acids. Germline CDR1 DFQATT, CDR2 SNEGSKA (reference sequence). The junction had 1 base not matched to a gene; V was cut back by 2 bases and J by 6 bases. CDR3 sequence (DNA): TGCAGTGCTAGACTAGCGGGAGGGAAGACCCAGTACTTC. Translation: CSARLAGGKTQYF.

The gene calls are TRBV6-6 and TRBJ2-7, with a tentative D call TRBD2 (6 bases). This CDR3 comprises 13 residues. Per germline, CDR1 MNHNY and CDR2 SVGAGI (reference sequence). Trimming took 4 bases from V and 2 from J, leaving 9 bases between them. In DNA, the CDR3 is TGTGCCAGCAGTTCGGGACTTACCTACGAGCAGTACTTC. This codes for CASSSGLTYEQYF.

This clonotype was recorded at least ten times. The V gene is TRBV7-3, the J gene TRBJ2-2, with 10 bases that match TRBD2. V was clipped by 5 bases and J by 1 base; unmatched bases: 16. This CDR3 is 20 amino acids long. Per the germline V gene, CDR1 is SGHTA and CDR2 is FQGTGA. The CDR3 DNA sequence: TGTGCCAGCAGCCCTACCCTTGGACTAGCGGAGTCGAAGAACACCGGGGAGCTGTTTTTT. Protein: CASSPTLGLAESKNTGELFF.

This clonotype was observed many times. This chain joins TRBV29-1 and TRBJ2-5; D may be TRBD1 or TRBD2 (5 bases each). V shed 5 bases and J shed 1 base, with 11 bases lying between them. Per the germline V gene, CDR1 is SQVTM and CDR2 is ANQGSEA. The CDR3 totals 13 residues. Written as DNA, the CDR3 is TGCAGCGTTCCCCGGGGCCCCCAAGAGACCCAGTACTTC. Its translation is CSVPRGPQETQYF.